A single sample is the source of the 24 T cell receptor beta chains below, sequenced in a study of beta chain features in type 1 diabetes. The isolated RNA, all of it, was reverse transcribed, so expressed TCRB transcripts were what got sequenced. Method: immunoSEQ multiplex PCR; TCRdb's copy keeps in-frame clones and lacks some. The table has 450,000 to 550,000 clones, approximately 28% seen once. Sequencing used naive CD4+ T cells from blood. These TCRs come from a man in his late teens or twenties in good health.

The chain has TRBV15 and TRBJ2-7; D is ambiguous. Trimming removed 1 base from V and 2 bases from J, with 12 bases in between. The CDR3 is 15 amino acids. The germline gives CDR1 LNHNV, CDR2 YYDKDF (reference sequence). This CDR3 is CATSRGATMTYEQYF. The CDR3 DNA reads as TGTGCCACCAGCAGAGGGGCCACTATGACCTACGAGCAGTACTTC.

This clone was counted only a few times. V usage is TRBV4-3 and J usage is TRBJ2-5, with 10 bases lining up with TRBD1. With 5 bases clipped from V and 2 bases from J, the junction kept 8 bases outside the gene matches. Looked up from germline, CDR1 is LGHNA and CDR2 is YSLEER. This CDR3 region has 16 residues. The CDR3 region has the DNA TGCGCCAGCAGCAGGAGACAGGGGGCGGGTCAAGAGACCCAGTACTTC. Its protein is CASSRRQGAGQETQYF.

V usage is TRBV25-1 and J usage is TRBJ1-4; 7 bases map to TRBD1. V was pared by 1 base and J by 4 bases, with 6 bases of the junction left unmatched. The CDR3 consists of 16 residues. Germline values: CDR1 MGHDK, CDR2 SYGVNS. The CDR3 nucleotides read TGTGCCAGCAGTGAATGGCGGTCAGGGGGTAATGAAAAACTGTTTTTT. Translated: CASSEWRSGGNEKLFF.

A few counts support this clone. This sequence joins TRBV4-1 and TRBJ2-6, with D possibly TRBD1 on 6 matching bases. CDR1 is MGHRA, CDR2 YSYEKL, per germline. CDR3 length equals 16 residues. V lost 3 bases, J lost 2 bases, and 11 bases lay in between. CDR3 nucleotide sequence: TGCGCCAGCAGCCACCCAGGGGCACCTGGGGCCAACGTCCTGACTTTC. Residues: CASSHPGAPGANVLTF.

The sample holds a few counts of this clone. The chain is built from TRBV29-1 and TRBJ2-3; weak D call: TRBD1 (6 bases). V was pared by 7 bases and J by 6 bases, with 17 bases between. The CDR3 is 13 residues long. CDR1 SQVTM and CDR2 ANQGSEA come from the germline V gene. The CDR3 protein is CSAQGAPGDTQYF. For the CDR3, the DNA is TGCAGCGCACAGGGTGCGCCCGGGGATACGCAGTATTTT.

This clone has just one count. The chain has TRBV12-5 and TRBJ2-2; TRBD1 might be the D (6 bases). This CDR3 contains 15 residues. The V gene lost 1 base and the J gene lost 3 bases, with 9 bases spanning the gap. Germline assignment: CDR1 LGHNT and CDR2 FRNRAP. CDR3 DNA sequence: TGTGCTAGTGGTTTGGGACAGGAGTACACCGGGGAGCTGTTTTTT. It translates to CASGLGQEYTGELFF.

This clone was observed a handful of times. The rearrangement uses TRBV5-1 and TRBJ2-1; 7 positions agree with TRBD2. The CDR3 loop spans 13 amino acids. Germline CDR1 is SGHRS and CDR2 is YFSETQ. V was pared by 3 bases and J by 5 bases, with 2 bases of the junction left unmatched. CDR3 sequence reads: CASSWTRDNEQFF. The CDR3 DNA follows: TGCGCCAGCAGCTGGACTAGAGACAATGAGCAGTTCTTC.

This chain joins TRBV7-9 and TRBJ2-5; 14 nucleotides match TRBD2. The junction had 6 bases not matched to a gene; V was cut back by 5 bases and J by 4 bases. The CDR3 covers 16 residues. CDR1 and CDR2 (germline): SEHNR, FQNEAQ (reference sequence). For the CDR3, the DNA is TGTGCCAGCAGCACGACCGGGACTAGCGGGAGAGAGACCCAGTACTTC. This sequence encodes CASSTTGTSGRETQYF. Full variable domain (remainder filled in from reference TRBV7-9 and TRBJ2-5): DTGVSQNPRHKITKRGQNVTFRCDPISEHNRLYWYRQTLGQGPEFLTYFQNEAQLEKSRLLSDRFSAERPKGSFSTLEIQRTEQGDSAMYLCASSTTGTSGRETQYFGPGTRLLVL.

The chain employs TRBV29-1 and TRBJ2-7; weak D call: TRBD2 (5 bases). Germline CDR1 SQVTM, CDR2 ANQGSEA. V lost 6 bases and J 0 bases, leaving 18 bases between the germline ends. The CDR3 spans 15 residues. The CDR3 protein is CSVRGVALYSYEQYF. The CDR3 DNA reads TGCAGCGTACGAGGTGTAGCGCTCTACTCCTACGAGCAGTACTTC.

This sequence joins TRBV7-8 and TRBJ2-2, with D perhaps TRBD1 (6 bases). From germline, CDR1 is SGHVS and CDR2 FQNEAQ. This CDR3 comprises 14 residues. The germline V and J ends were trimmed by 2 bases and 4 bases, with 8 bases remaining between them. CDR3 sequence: CASSLRGGTGELFF. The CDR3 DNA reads TGTGCCAGCAGCTTACGAGGGGGCACCGGGGAGCTGTTTTTT.

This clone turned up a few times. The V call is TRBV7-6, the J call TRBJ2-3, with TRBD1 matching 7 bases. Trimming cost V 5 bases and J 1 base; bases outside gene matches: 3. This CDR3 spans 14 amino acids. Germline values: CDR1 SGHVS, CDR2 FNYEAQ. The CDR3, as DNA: TGTGCCAGCAGCCCGACAGGGCGCACAGATACGCAGTATTTT. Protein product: CASSPTGRTDTQYF.

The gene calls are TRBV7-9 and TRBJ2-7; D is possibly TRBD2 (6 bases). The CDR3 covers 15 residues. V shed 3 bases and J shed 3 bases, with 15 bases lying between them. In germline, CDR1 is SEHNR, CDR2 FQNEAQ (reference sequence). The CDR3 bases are TGTGCCAGCAGCTTCCGCGATAGCGGCGGCTACGAGCAGTACTTC. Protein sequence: CASSFRDSGGYEQYF.

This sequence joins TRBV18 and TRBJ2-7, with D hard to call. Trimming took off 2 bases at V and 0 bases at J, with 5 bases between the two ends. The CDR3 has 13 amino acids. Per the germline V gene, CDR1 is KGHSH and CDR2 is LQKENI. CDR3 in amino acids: CASSPNSSYEQYF. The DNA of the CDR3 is TGTGCCAGCTCACCAAACAGCTCCTACGAGCAGTACTTC. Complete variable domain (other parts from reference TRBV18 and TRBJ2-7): NAGVMQNPRHLVRRRGQEARLRCSPMKGHSHVYWYRQLPEEGLKFMVYLQKENIIDESGMPKERFSAEFPKEGPSILRIQQVVRGDSAAYFCASSPNSSYEQYFGPGTRLTVT.

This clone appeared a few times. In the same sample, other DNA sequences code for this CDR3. The CDR3 spells CSVGTASYEQYF. CDR3 nucleotides: TGCAGCGTGGGGACAGCTAGCTACGAGCAGTACTTC. The genes are TRBV29-1 and TRBJ2-7, with 7 bases fitting TRBD1. Germline V gene sequence: CDR1 SQVTM, CDR2 ANQGSEA. The CDR3 has 12 amino acids. The V gene end was trimmed by 6 bases and the J gene end by 3 bases; junction bases not matched to a gene: 5.

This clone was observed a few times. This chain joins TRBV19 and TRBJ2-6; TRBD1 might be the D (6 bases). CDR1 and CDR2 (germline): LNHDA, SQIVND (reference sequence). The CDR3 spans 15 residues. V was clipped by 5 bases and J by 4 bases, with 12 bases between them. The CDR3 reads CASSHTGTGANVLTF. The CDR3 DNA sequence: TGTGCCAGTAGTCACACAGGGACAGGGGCCAACGTCCTGACTTTC.

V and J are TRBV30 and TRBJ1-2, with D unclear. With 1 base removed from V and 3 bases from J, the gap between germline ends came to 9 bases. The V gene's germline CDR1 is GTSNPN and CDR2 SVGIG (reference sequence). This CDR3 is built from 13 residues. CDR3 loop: CAWSGQVDYGYTF. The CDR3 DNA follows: TGTGCCTGGAGTGGCCAGGTTGACTATGGCTACACCTTC.

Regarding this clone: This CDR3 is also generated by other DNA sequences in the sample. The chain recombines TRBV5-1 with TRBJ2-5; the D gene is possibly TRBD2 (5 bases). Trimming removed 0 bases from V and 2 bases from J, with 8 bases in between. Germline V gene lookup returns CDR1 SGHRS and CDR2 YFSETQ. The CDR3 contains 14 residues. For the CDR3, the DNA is TGCGCCAGCAGCTTGGGAGGCGGGCAAGAGACCCAGTACTTC. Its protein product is CASSLGGGQETQYF.

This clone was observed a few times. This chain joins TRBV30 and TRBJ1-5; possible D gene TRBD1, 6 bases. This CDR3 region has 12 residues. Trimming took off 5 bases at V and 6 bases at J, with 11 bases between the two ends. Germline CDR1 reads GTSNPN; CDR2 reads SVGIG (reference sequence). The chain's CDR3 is CAWQGGSQPQHF. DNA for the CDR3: TGTGCCTGGCAAGGGGGTAGTCAGCCCCAGCATTTT.

CDR3 sequence reads: CASSSRGDIQYF. The CDR3, as DNA: TGCGCCAGCAGCTCAAGGGGTGACATTCAGTACTTC. The J gene is TRBJ2-4, the V gene TRBV5-1; weak D call: TRBD1 (5 bases). Germline values: CDR1 SGHRS, CDR2 YFSETQ. Trimming removed 3 bases from V and 8 bases from J, with 9 bases in between. The CDR3 has 12 amino acids.

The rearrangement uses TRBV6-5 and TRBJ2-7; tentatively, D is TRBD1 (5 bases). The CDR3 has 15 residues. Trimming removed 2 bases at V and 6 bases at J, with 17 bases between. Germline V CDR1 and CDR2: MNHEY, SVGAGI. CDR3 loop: CASSYNPAGATEQYF. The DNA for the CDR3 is TGTGCCAGCAGTTACAATCCCGCTGGGGCGACCGAGCAGTACTTC.

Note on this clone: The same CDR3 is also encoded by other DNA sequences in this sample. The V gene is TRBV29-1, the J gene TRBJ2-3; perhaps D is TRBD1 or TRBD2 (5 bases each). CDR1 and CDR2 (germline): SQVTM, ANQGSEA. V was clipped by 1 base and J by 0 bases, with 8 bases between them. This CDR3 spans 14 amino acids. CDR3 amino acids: CSVEGGKSTDTQYF. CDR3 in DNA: TGCAGCGTTGAAGGGGGGAAAAGCACAGATACGCAGTATTTT.

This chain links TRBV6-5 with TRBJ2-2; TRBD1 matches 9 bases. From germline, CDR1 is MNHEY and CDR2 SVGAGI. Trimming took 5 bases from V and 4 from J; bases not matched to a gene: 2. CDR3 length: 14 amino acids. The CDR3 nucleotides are TGTGCCAGCAGTCGGGACAGGGCCACCGGGGAGCTGTTTTTT. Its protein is CASSRDRATGELFF.

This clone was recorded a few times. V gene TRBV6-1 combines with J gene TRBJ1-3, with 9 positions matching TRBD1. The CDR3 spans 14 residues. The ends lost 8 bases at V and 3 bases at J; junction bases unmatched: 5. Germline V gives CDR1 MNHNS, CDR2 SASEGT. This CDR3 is CASGTGIFGNTIYF. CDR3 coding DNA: TGTGCCAGCGGGACAGGGATCTTTGGAAACACCATATATTTT.

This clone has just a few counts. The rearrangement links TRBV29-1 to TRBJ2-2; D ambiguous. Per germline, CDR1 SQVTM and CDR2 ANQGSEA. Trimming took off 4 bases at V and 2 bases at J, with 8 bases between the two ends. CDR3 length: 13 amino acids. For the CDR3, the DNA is TGCAGCGTTGGTCAGCACAACACCGGGGAGCTGTTTTTT. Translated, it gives CSVGQHNTGELFF.